These 14 T cell receptor beta chains were sequenced from one sample in a study of glioma-infiltrating T cells. Using RNA template, CDR3s of TCR alpha and beta were amplified with iRepertoire arm-PCR. A single record per CDR3 protein comes from TCRdb applying MiXCR to the multiplex PCR reads. The data contain more than 100,000 distinct CDR3 sequences, about 28% of them seen just once; the ten biggest clones take up approximately 46%. The sequenced sample was glioma tissue, nonneoplastic brain tissue, or PBMCs (not recorded which). The receptors were sampled from a human donor with low-grade glioma or glioblastoma, undergoing nonglioma brain surgery, or in good health (not recorded which).

Only a few counts were recorded for this clonotype. This chain joins TRBV4-3 and TRBJ2-3; TRBD2 agrees at 9 bases. After removal of 3 bases from V and 2 bases from J, the junction contained 12 bases not matched to a gene. The V gene's germline CDR1 is LGHNA and CDR2 YSLEER. This CDR3 has 18 residues. The CDR3 spells CASSQRGTSLGFTDTQYF. The CDR3 coding sequence is TGCGCCAGCAGCCAGCGTGGGACTAGCCTGGGATTCACAGATACGCAGTATTTT.

In the case of this clonotype: A read error may explain this, as a much larger clone is one base away. The rearrangement uses TRBV2 and TRBJ1-4; the D is unclear. The germline V gene has CDR1 SNHLY and CDR2 FYNNEI. The CDR3 is 15 amino acids. The V end lost 0 bases, the J end lost 0 bases, and 5 bases lay between the germline ends. The CDR3 reads CASSEATPTNEKLFF. CDR3 nucleotide sequence: TGTGCCAGCAGTGAAGCGACCCCAACTAATGAAAAACTGTTTTTT.

In regard to this clonotype: A much larger clone differs by one base, so this may be a read error. The chain combines TRBV3-1 with TRBJ2-3, with D perhaps matching TRBD2 (6 bases). Germline V CDR1 and CDR2: LGHDT, YNNKEL (reference sequence). This CDR3 is built from 15 residues. The CDR3 here is CASSPDYTGGDTKYF. DNA for the CDR3: TGTGCCAGCAGCCCGGACTACACCGGGGGAGATACGAAGTATTTT.

This clonotype showed up many times. The chain is built from TRBV7-2 and TRBJ1-2; 8 bases are a match to TRBD1. From germline, CDR1 is SGHTA and CDR2 FQGNSA. V was clipped by 5 bases and J by 4 bases; unmatched bases: 6. The CDR3 consists of 14 residues. CDR3 sequence: CASSPGQGVYGYTF. In DNA form, the CDR3 reads TGTGCCAGCAGCCCCGGACAGGGAGTCTATGGCTACACCTTC.

This clonotype occurred many times. The V gene is TRBV6-1, the J gene TRBJ1-2; D is undetermined. Germline V gene sequence: CDR1 MNHNS, CDR2 SASEGT. V lost 6 bases to trimming and J lost 0 bases, with 11 bases between them. The CDR3 totals 14 residues. The CDR3 protein is CASSGEITNYGYTF. In nucleotides, the CDR3 is TGTGCCAGCAGCGGGGAGATTACTAACTATGGCTACACCTTC.

The DNA for the CDR3 is TGTGCCATCAGTGACGCCTCAGGGAAAAACACTGAAGCTTTCTTT. This sequence encodes CAISDASGKNTEAFF. The chain has TRBV10-3 and TRBJ1-1; TRBD1 might be the D (5 bases). Looked up from germline, CDR1 is ENHRY and CDR2 is SYGVKD. Trimming removed 3 bases from V and 2 bases from J, with 13 bases in between. CDR3 length: 15 residues.

The genes are TRBV9 and TRBJ1-2; D remains ambiguous. CDR3 size: 13 residues. The V and J ends lost 0 bases and 8 bases respectively, with 11 bases between them. CDR1 and CDR2 from the germline V gene are SGDLS and YYNGEE. The CDR3 sequence is CASSVVSREGYTF. CDR3 DNA: TGTGCCAGCAGCGTAGTTTCCCGGGAAGGCTACACCTTC.

The genes are TRBV5-4 and TRBJ2-3, with 7 nucleotides matching TRBD2. In germline, CDR1 is SGHNT, CDR2 YYREEE (reference sequence). The CDR3 is 12 residues long. V trimming: 8 bases; J trimming: 4 bases; junction bases outside the gene matches: 4. The CDR3: CARTSQSDTQYF. CDR3 DNA: TGTGCCAGGACTAGCCAGTCAGATACGCAGTATTTT.

The table lists this clonotype with many counts. The J gene is TRBJ1-3, the V gene TRBV7-9; 7 bases agree with TRBD1. The CDR3 spans 14 residues. Germline CDR1 SEHNR, CDR2 FQNEAQ (reference sequence). With V trimmed by 5 bases and J by 6 bases, 7 bases remained unmatched. CDR3 in amino acids: CASSLRTGINTIYF. CDR3 DNA: TGTGCCAGCAGCCTGAGGACAGGAATAAACACCATATATTTT.

V and J are TRBV7-2 and TRBJ1-6; D not certain. V lost 11 bases to trimming and J lost 10 bases, with 18 bases between them. The V gene's germline CDR1 is SGHTA and CDR2 FQGNSA. This CDR3 is built from 13 residues. CDR3 DNA sequence: TGTGCCGCTAGGAAGGCGGATTCATCACCCCTCCACTTT. Amino acids: CAARKADSSPLHF. Full variable domain (outside the CDR3, taken from reference TRBV7-2 and TRBJ1-6): GAGVSQSPSNKVTEKGKDVELRCDPISGHTALYWYRQSLGQGLEFLIYFQGNSAPDKSGLPSDRFSAERTGGSVSTLTIQRTQQEDSAVYLCAARKADSSPLHFGNGTRLTVT.

The table lists this clonotype with many counts. V and J are TRBV27 and TRBJ1-6, with D unclear. CDR1 is MNHEY, CDR2 SMNVEV, per germline (reference sequence). The CDR3 extends over 15 amino acids. The V end was cut by 3 bases, the J end by 10 bases, with 16 bases between. The CDR3 loop reads CASSFRSPRESPLHF. For the CDR3, the DNA is TGTGCCAGCAGTTTCCGGAGTCCCCGTGAGTCACCCCTCCACTTT.

This clonotype was seen at least ten times. The rearrangement joins TRBV28 to TRBJ1-2, with D perhaps matching TRBD1 (5 bases). CDR1 and CDR2 from the germline V gene are MDHEN and SYDVKM. V was shortened by 6 bases and J by 14 bases, with 28 bases between the two germline ends. The CDR3 extends over 15 amino acids. As DNA, the CDR3 is TGTGCCAGCAGCGGTGTCGGGACGGTAAACGTCCGGGGAACCTTC. Translated, it gives CASSGVGTVNVRGTF.

The chain uses TRBV12-3 or TRBV12-4 and TRBJ2-3, with 9 bases lining up with TRBD1. With V trimmed by 6 bases and J by 0 bases, 4 bases remained unmatched. This CDR3 region has 15 residues. The DNA for the CDR3 is TGTGCCAGCAGACAACAGGGGGCCAGCACAGATACGCAGTATTTT. This encodes CASRQQGASTDTQYF.

About this clonotype: A much bigger clone sits one base away, suggesting this may be a read error. V and J are TRBV28 and TRBJ2-3, with D possibly TRBD2 on 5 matching bases. The CDR3 has 17 residues. Germline CDR1 is MDHEN and CDR2 is SYDVKM. The CDR3 region has the DNA TGTGCCAGCAGTACGCCCGTGGCCGGGGATAGGGCAGATACGCAGTGTTTT. It codes for CASSTPVAGDRADTQCF.